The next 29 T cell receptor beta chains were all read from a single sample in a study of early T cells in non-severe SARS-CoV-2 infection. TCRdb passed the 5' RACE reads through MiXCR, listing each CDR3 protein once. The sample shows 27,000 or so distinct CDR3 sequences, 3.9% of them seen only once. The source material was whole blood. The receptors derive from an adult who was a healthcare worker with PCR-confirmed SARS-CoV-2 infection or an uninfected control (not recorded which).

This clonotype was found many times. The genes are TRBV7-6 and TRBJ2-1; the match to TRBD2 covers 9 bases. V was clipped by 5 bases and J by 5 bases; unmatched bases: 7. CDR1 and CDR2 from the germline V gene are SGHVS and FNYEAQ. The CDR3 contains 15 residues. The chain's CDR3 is CASSPGSGGNNEQFF. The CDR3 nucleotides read TGTGCCAGCAGCCCGGGAAGCGGGGGGAACAATGAGCAGTTCTTC. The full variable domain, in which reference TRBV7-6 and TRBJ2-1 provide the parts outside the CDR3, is GAGVSQSPRYKVTKRGQDVALRCDPISGHVSLYWYRQALGQGPEFLTYFNYEAQQDKSGLPNDRFSAERPEGSISTLTIQRTEQRDSAMYRCASSPGSGGNNEQFFGPGTRLTVL.

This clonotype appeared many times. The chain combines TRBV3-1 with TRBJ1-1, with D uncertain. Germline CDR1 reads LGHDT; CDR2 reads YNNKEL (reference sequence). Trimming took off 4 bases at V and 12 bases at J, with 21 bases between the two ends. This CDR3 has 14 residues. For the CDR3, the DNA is TGTGCCAGCAGCCGCCGGGTGGAGGGAAAAAGAACTTTCTTT. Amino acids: CASSRRVEGKRTFF.

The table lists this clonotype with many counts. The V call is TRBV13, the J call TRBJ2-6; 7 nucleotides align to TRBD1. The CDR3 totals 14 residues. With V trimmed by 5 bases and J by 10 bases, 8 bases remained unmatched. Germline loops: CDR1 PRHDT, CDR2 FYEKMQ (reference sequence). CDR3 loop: CASSLRQGRNVLTF. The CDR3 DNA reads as TGTGCCAGCAGCCTCAGACAGGGCCGGAACGTCCTGACTTTC.

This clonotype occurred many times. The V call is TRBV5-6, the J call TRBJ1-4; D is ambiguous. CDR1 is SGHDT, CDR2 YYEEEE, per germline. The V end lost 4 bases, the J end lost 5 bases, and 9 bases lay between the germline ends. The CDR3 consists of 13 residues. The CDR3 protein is CASSGQRNEKLFF. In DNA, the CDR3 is TGTGCCAGCAGCGGGCAGCGAAATGAAAAACTGTTTTTT.

The CDR3 protein is CASSVAGGPQNEQFF. The CDR3 DNA sequence: TGTGCCAGCAGTGTAGCGGGAGGGCCGCAGAATGAGCAGTTCTTC. V gene TRBV6-6 combines with J gene TRBJ2-1; 11 bases map to TRBD2. CDR1 is MNHNY and CDR2 is SVGAGI in the germline V gene (reference sequence). The CDR3 covers 15 residues. J lost 7 bases, V lost 5 bases, and 7 bases had no gene match.

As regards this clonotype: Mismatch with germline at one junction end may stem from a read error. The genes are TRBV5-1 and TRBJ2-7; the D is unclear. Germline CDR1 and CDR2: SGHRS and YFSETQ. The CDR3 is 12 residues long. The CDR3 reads CASSLESFEQYF. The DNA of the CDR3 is TGCGCCAGCAGCTTGGAATCCTTCGAGCAGTACTTC.

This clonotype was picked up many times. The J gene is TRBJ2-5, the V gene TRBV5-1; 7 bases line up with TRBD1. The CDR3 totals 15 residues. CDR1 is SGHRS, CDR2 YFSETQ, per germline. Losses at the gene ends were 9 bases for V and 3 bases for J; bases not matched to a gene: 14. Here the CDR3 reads CATRQGPREEETQYF. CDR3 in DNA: TGCGCCACCAGACAGGGACCCCGAGAAGAAGAGACCCAGTACTTC.

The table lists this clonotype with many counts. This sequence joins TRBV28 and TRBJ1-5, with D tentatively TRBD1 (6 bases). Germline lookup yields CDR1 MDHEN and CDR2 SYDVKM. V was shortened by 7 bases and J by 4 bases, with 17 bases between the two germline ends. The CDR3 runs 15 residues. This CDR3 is CASMGREGVNQPQHF. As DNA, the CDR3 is TGTGCCAGCATGGGCCGGGAGGGGGTTAATCAGCCCCAGCATTTT.

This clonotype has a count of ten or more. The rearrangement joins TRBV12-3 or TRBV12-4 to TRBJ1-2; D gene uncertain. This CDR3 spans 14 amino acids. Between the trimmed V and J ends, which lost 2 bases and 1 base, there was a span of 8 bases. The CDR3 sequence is CASSLRQNNYGYTF. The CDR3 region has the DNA TGTGCCAGCAGTTTAAGGCAGAATAACTATGGCTACACCTTC.

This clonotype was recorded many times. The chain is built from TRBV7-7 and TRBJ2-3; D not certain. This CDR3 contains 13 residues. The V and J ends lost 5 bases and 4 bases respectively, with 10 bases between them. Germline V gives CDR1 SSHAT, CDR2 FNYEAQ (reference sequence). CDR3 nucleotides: TGTGCCAGCAGCCTTCTAAAACCAGATACGCAGTATTTT. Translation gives CASSLLKPDTQYF.

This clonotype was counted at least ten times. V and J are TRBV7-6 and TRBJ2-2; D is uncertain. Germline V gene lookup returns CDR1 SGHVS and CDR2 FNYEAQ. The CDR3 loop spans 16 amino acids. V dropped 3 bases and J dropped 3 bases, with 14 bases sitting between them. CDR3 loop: CASSFFGRFHTGELFF. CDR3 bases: TGTGCCAGCAGCTTTTTTGGCCGGTTCCACACCGGGGAGCTGTTTTTT.

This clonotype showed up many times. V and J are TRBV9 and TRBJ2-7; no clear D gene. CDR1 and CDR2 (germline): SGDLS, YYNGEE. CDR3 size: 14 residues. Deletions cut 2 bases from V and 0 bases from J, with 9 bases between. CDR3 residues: CASSVDGVSYEQYF. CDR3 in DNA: TGTGCCAGCAGCGTTGACGGAGTCTCCTACGAGCAGTACTTC.

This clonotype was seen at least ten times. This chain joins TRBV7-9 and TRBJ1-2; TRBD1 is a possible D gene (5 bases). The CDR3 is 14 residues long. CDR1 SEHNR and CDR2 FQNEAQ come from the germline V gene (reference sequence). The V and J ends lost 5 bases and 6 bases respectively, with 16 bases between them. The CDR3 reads CASSPYGRGDGYTF. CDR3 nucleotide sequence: TGTGCCAGCAGCCCCTACGGGAGAGGGGATGGCTACACCTTC. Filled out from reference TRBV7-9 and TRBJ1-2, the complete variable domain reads DTGVSQNPRHKITKRGQNVTFRCDPISEHNRLYWYRQTLGQGPEFLTYFQNEAQLEKSRLLSDRFSAERPKGSFSTLEIQRTEQGDSAMYLCASSPYGRGDGYTFGSGTRLTVV.

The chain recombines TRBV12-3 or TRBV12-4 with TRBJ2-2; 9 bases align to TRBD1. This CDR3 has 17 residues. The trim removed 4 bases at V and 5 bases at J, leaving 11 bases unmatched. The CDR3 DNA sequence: TGTGCCAGCAGTTCCCCCGGGACAGGGAGGATGACCGGGGAGCTGTTTTTT. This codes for CASSSPGTGRMTGELFF.

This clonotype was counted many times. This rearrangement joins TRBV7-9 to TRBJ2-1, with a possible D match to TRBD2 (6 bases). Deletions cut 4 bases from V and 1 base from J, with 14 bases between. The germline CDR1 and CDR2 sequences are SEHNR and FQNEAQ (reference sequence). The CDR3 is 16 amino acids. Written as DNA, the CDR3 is TGTGCCAGCAGCTCCCGGGTAGCGGTTTCCTACAATGAGCAGTTCTTC. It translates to CASSSRVAVSYNEQFF.

This CDR3 reads CSARSGTGGHEQFF. The CDR3 DNA is TGCAGTGCTAGGTCCGGGACAGGGGGCCATGAGCAGTTCTTC. This rearrangement joins TRBV20-1 to TRBJ2-1, with 12 bases lining up with TRBD1. V lost 3 bases to trimming and J lost 8 bases; unmatched junction nucleotides: 5. There are 14 residues in the CDR3. From germline, CDR1 is DFQATT and CDR2 SNEGSKA (reference sequence).

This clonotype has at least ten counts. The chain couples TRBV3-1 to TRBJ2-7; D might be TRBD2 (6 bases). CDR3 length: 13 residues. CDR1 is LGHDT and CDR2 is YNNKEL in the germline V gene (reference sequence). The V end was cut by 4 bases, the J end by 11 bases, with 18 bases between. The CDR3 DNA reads TGTGCCAGCAGCCGCGGGACTGGGTTGGGAGAGTACTTC. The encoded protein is CASSRGTGLGEYF.

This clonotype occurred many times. The CDR3 nucleotides read TGTGCCAGCAGTACCCCGGACAGGGTGAAATACTACGAGCAGTACTTC. Amino acid sequence: CASSTPDRVKYYEQYF. V and J are TRBV6-5 and TRBJ2-7, with TRBD1 matching 8 bases. CDR3 size: 16 residues. V was clipped by 5 bases and J by 3 bases; unmatched bases: 12. The germline CDR1 and CDR2 sequences are MNHEY and SVGAGI.

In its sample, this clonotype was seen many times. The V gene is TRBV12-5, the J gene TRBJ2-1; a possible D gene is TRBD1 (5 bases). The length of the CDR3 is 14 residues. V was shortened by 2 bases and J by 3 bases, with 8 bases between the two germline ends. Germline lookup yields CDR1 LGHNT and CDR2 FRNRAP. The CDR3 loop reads CASGLWTHYNEQFF. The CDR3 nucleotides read TGTGCTAGTGGTTTGTGGACACACTACAATGAGCAGTTCTTC.

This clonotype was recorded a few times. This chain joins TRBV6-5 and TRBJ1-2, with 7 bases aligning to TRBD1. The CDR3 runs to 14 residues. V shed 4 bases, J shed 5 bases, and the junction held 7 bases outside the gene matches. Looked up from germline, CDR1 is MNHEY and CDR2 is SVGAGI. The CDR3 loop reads CASSSPGQLYGYTF. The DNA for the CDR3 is TGTGCCAGCAGTTCACCGGGACAGCTTTATGGCTACACCTTC.

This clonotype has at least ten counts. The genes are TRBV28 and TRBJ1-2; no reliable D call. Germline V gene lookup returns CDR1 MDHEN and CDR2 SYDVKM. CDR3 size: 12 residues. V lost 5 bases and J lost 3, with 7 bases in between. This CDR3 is CASSPGDYGYTF. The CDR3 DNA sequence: TGTGCCAGCAGTCCGGGAGACTATGGCTACACCTTC.

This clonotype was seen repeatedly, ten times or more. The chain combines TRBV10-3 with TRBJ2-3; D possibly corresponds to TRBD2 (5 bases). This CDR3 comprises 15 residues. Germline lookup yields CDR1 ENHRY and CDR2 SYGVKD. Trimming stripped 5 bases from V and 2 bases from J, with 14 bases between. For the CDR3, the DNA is TGTGCCATCAGTCTCTCTAGAGGGTCCACAGATACGCAGTATTTT. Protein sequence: CAISLSRGSTDTQYF.

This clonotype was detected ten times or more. The CDR3 DNA reads TGTGCCAGCAGTCATCAGCCCCAGCATTTT. The encoded protein is CASSHQPQHF. V and J are TRBV6-5 and TRBJ1-5; D unclear. The CDR3 is made up of 10 amino acids. The V and J ends lost 5 bases and 5 bases respectively, with 1 base between them. Germline CDR1 reads MNHEY; CDR2 reads SVGAGI.

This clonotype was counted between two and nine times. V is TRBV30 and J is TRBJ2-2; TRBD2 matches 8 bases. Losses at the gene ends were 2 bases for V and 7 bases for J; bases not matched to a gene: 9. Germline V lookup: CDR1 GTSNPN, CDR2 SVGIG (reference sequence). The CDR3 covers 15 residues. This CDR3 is CAWSNQRETVGELFF. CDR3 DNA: TGTGCCTGGAGTAACCAGCGGGAGACGGTCGGGGAGCTGTTTTTT.

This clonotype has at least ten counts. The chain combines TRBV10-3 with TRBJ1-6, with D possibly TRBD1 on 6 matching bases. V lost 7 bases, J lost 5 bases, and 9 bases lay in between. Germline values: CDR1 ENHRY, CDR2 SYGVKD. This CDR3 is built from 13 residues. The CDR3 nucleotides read TGTGCCATCAAGGGGGGGGATAATTCACCCCTCCACTTT. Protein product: CAIKGGDNSPLHF.

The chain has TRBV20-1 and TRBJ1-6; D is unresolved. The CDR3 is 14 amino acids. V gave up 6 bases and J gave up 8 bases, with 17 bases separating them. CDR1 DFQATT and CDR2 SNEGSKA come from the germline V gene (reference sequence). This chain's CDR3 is CSAGRPQYDSPLHF. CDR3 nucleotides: TGCAGTGCCGGCCGTCCCCAGTATGATTCACCCCTCCACTTT.

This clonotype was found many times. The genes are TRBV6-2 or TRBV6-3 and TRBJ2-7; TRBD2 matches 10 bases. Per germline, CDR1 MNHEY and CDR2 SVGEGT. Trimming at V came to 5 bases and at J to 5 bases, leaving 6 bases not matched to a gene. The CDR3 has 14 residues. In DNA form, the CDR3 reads TGTGCCAGCAGTACACCTAGCGGGGGCCACGAGCAGTACTTC. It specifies CASSTPSGGHEQYF.

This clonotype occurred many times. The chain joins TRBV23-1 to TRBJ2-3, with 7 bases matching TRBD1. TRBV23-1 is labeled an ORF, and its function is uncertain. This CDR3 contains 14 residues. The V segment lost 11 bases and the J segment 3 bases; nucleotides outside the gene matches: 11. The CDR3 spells CADEKDRPTDTQYF. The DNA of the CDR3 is TGCGCCGATGAAAAGGACAGGCCAACAGATACGCAGTATTTT.

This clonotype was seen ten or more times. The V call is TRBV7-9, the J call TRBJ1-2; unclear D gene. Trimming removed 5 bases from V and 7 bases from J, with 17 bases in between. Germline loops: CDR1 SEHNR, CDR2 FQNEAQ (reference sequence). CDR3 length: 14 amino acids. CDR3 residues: CASSTSPGVGGYTF. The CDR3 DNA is TGTGCCAGCAGCACTAGCCCAGGAGTTGGTGGCTACACCTTC. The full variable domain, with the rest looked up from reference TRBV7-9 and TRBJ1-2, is DTGVSQNPRHKITKRGQNVTFRCDPISEHNRLYWYRQTLGQGPEFLTYFQNEAQLEKSRLLSDRFSAERPKGSFSTLEIQRTEQGDSAMYLCASSTSPGVGGYTFGSGTRLTVV.